The clone carrying this T cell receptor beta chain was observed a few times. The data stem from a study of OX40 agonist ivuxolimab in advanced cancers. Looking at the study overall: Earlier treatment with anti-PD-1, anti-PD-L1 or anti-CTLA-4 was permitted, and roughly 42% had received some.

Repertoires were generated with immunoSEQ multiplex PCR, while TCRdb's copy carries only in-frame clones and drops some. The table shows 80,000 or so clones, with roughly 87% occurring only once. Germline V gene data show CDR1 as SSHAT and CDR2 as FNYEAQ (reference sequence). Trimming stripped 5 bases from V and 6 bases from J, with 10 bases between. This CDR3 comprises 13 residues. The material was CD4+ or CD8+ T cells sorted from blood, obtained in a trial of the OX40 agonist ivuxolimab. This TCR was recovered from an adult with an advanced solid tumor such as melanoma, head and neck, liver or kidney cancer. The chain joins TRBV7-7 to TRBJ2-2; D perhaps matches TRBD2 (6 bases). This chain's CDR3 is CASSVWGAGELFF. CDR3 DNA: TGTGCCAGCAGCGTTTGGGGGGCCGGGGAGCTGTTTTTT.